The 27 T cell receptor beta chains below all came from one sample that was sequenced in a study of regulatory T cells in long-lasting Graves disease (dated by TCRdb to about 2021). Read against the paper, the sample's time point label means: newly diagnosed GD, antithyroid drugs for less than 3 months. For both TCR sequencing and RNA sequencing, RNA was extracted from PBMCs using TRIzol. The library relied on multiplex PCR. TCRdb shows the sequencer as Illumina HiSeq 4000. iRepertoire HTBI primers and Arm-PCR amplification of CDR3 regions were used to construct TCR beta libraries. TCRdb passed the public sequencing reads through fastp at Q25 and MiXCR, retaining productive beta sequences. Each CDR3 protein appears once, grouped with its most common genes and DNA. Across this sample there are around 360,000 distinct CDR3 sequences, with around 16% seen only once. The ten most abundant clones make up roughly a fifth of the sample.

Separately, the same data were catalogued under a study of T cells in Graves' hyperthyroidism and ophthalmopathy.

The specimen was peripheral blood mononuclear cells (PBMCs), collected at new diagnosis, from a patient treated with antithyroid drugs. These receptors all come from a woman aged 18-35 years with Graves disease. Donor details come from another sample of the same person, matched by shared clones.

This chain links TRBV29-1 with TRBJ2-1, with TRBD2 identical over 13 bases. CDR3 length equals 15 residues. V lost 4 bases, J lost 8 bases, and 8 bases stayed unmatched. Looked up from germline, CDR1 is SQVTM and CDR2 is ANQGSEA. CDR3 sequence reads: CSVVLAGGFDYEQFF. The CDR3 DNA is TGCAGCGTTGTACTAGCGGGAGGGTTTGATTATGAGCAGTTCTTC.

This clonotype was seen ten or more times. The rearrangement uses TRBV6-1 and TRBJ2-3, with TRBD2 as a possible D gene (5 bases). Germline V gene data show CDR1 as MNHNS and CDR2 as SASEGT. Trimming took off 3 bases at V and 0 bases at J, with 10 bases between the two ends. CDR3 length: 15 amino acids. CDR3 coding DNA: TGTGCCAGCAGTGACCCCGGGGTCAGCACAGATACGCAGTATTTT. Encoded protein: CASSDPGVSTDTQYF.

For this clonotype: This could be a read error, since a much larger clone is one nucleotide away. V gene TRBV3-1 combines with J gene TRBJ2-7; D unclear. This CDR3 is 11 amino acids long. CDR1 and CDR2 from the germline V gene are LGHDT and YNNKEL (reference sequence). The CDR3 region has the DNA TGTGCCAGCAGCCATGGGTACGAGCAGTGCTTC. It specifies CASSHGYEQCF.

This clonotype has a count of ten or more. The chain has TRBV3-1 and TRBJ1-6, with 7 bases matching TRBD1. The length of the CDR3 is 16 residues. Germline loops: CDR1 LGHDT, CDR2 YNNKEL (reference sequence). V trimming: 7 bases; J trimming: 3 bases; junction bases outside the gene matches: 9. Here the CDR3 reads CASNDYGTDYNSPLHF. The CDR3 DNA reads TGTGCCAGCAACGATTACGGGACAGACTATAATTCACCCCTCCACTTT.

The sample holds a few counts of this clonotype. The V gene is TRBV9, the J gene TRBJ1-6, with 7 bases matching TRBD1. Germline V gene sequence: CDR1 SGDLS, CDR2 YYNGEE. The CDR3 runs 15 residues. With 3 bases clipped from V and 4 bases from J, the junction kept 4 bases outside the gene matches. CDR3: CASSATGQYNSPLHF. CDR3 nucleotide sequence: TGTGCCAGCAGCGCGACGGGACAGTATAATTCACCCCTCCACTTT.

V is TRBV12-3 or TRBV12-4 and J is TRBJ1-5; 8 bases match TRBD1. V was pared by 6 bases and J by 11 bases, with 12 bases of the junction left unmatched. This CDR3 spans 14 amino acids. The CDR3 here is CASRFGQGTQSQHF. The CDR3 nucleotides are TGTGCCAGCAGATTTGGACAGGGAACACAGTCCCAGCATTTT.

This clonotype was counted at least ten times. CDR3 sequence reads: CASSLAEGYGYTF. The CDR3 DNA reads as TGTGCCAGCAGCTTAGCAGAGGGCTATGGCTACACCTTC. J is TRBJ1-2 and V is TRBV11-2; no firm D call. V gave up 1 base and J gave up 4 bases, with 7 bases separating them. CDR3 length: 13 amino acids. Germline-derived CDR1 and CDR2 are SGHAT and FQNNGV.

V usage is TRBV15 and J usage is TRBJ1-5; perhaps TRBD1 as D (5 bases). V was trimmed by 4 bases and J by 5 bases, leaving 9 bases between them. Germline lookup yields CDR1 LNHNV and CDR2 YYDKDF (reference sequence). This CDR3 region has 13 residues. CDR3 sequence: CATSTGFDQPQHF. CDR3 in DNA: TGTGCCACCAGCACAGGGTTCGATCAGCCCCAGCATTTT.

This clonotype has at least ten counts. The chain uses TRBV19 and TRBJ2-1; 7 positions agree with TRBD2. This CDR3 contains 14 residues. The germline V gene encodes CDR1 LNHDA and CDR2 SQIVND (reference sequence). Trimming took 5 bases from V and 6 from J; bases not matched to a gene: 7. CDR3 sequence reads: CASSSLREANEQFF. CDR3 nucleotide sequence: TGTGCCAGTAGTTCCCTTCGGGAGGCCAATGAGCAGTTCTTC.

This clonotype was seen ten or more times. This chain connects TRBV7-9 to TRBJ2-1, with D uncertain. The CDR3 runs 16 residues. Germline CDR1 is SEHNR and CDR2 is FQNEAQ (reference sequence). Trimming took off 5 bases at V and 0 bases at J, with 14 bases between the two ends. The DNA of the CDR3 is TGTGCCAGCAGCCCCACGTATTTAACCTCCTACAATGAGCAGTTCTTC. Translated: CASSPTYLTSYNEQFF.

CDR3 in DNA: TGTGCCAGCAGCCTTTTTCTGGAGCGGGAGAGGGAAGAGACCCAGTACTTC. Translation: CASSLFLEREREETQYF. The chain links TRBV7-9 to TRBJ2-5; 8 bases align to TRBD2. The V and J ends lost 5 bases and 3 bases, in that order; junction bases with no gene match: 14. Germline values: CDR1 SEHNR, CDR2 FQNEAQ (reference sequence). The CDR3 runs to 17 residues.

This clonotype was recorded at least ten times. The chain uses TRBV11-2 and TRBJ2-5; D not resolved. Germline values: CDR1 SGHAT, CDR2 FQNNGV. Trimming stripped 1 base from V and 0 bases from J, with 6 bases between. The CDR3 contains 14 residues. The CDR3 DNA is TGTGCCAGCAGCTTAGGCCAGAACCAAGAGACCCAGTACTTC. It yields the protein CASSLGQNQETQYF.

The V call is TRBV27, the J call TRBJ1-5; D call uncertain. CDR1 and CDR2 from the germline V gene are MNHEY and SMNVEV (reference sequence). CDR3 length: 15 amino acids. V was clipped by 2 bases and J by 0 bases, with 8 bases between them. In DNA form, the CDR3 reads TGTGCCAGCAGTTTAACCGTAGCTAGCAATCAGCCCCAGCATTTT. Translating gives CASSLTVASNQPQHF.

This clonotype was seen ten or more times. The V gene is TRBV11-3, the J gene TRBJ1-2, with a possible D match to TRBD1 (5 bases). This CDR3 has 14 residues. Trimming left V 3 bases short and J 4 bases short, with 12 bases between. Germline assignment: CDR1 SGHNT and CDR2 YENEEA. The CDR3 loop is CASSFWGGPYGYTF. The DNA for the CDR3 is TGTGCCAGCAGCTTTTGGGGGGGACCCTATGGCTACACCTTC.

This clonotype was detected many times. The genes are TRBV11-2 and TRBJ2-2; D is perhaps TRBD1 (5 bases). The germline V and J ends were trimmed by 5 bases and 4 bases, with 8 bases remaining between them. The CDR3 runs 13 residues. Germline V CDR1 and CDR2: SGHAT, FQNNGV. The CDR3 nucleotides are TGTGCCAGCAGCGGGCAGGGCACCGGGGAGCTGTTTTTT. Its translation: CASSGQGTGELFF. The complete variable domain, with remaining parts taken from reference TRBV11-2 and TRBJ2-2, reads EAGVAQSPRYKIIEKRQSVAFWCNPISGHATLYWYQQILGQGPKLLIQFQNNGVVDDSQLPKDRFSAERLKGVDSTLKIQPAKLEDSAVYLCASSGQGTGELFFGEGSRLTVL.

There are many counts of this clonotype. V usage is TRBV11-2 and J usage is TRBJ2-1; TRBD2 matches 11 bases. The germline V gene has CDR1 SGHAT and CDR2 FQNNGV. CDR3 length: 17 amino acids. V was clipped by 5 bases and J by 0 bases; unmatched bases: 6. The CDR3 bases are TGTGCCAGCAGCCGACCGGGACTAGCGGACTCCTACAATGAGCAGTTCTTC. The encoded protein is CASSRPGLADSYNEQFF. Together with reference TRBV11-2 and TRBJ2-1, the CDR3 gives the full variable domain: EAGVAQSPRYKIIEKRQSVAFWCNPISGHATLYWYQQILGQGPKLLIQFQNNGVVDDSQLPKDRFSAERLKGVDSTLKIQPAKLEDSAVYLCASSRPGLADSYNEQFFGPGTRLTVL.

This clonotype was seen repeatedly, ten times or more. This chain connects TRBV30 to TRBJ1-2; 7 positions agree with TRBD1. The V gene's germline CDR1 is GTSNPN and CDR2 SVGIG (reference sequence). V shed 2 bases and J 8 bases; nucleotides not matched to a gene: 8. CDR3 length: 13 amino acids. CDR3 in DNA: TGTGCCTGGAGTAGTACAGGGGAGGCAGGCTACACCTTC. Encoded protein: CAWSSTGEAGYTF.

This clonotype was detected only a few times. The chain uses TRBV27 and TRBJ2-7, with unresolved D. This CDR3 region has 12 residues. Deletions cut 9 bases from V and 3 bases from J, with 12 bases between. Germline CDR1 is MNHEY and CDR2 is SMNVEV (reference sequence). The CDR3 bases are TGTGCCAGTGGTAGGGCTTACTACGAGCAGTACTTC. This encodes CASGRAYYEQYF.

This clonotype was counted many times. The gene calls are TRBV20-1 and TRBJ1-5; tentatively, D is TRBD1 (6 bases). Trimming cost V 4 bases and J 3 bases, with 10 bases left between them. The CDR3 totals 13 residues. Germline V lookup: CDR1 DFQATT, CDR2 SNEGSKA (reference sequence). In nucleotides, the CDR3 is TGCAGTGCTAACAGGGAAGCCAATCAGCCCCAGCATTTT. Its protein product is CSANREANQPQHF.

Comment on this clonotype: Since a far larger clone is one base different, this is likely a read error. The chain uses TRBV13 and TRBJ1-1; D remains unclear. Trimming cost V 3 bases and J 4 bases, with 21 bases left between them. This CDR3 has 17 amino acids. Germline assignment: CDR1 PRHDT and CDR2 FYEKMQ (reference sequence). CDR3 sequence (DNA): TGTGCCAGCAGCTTTCCTGGGCGGTCTCGTATGAGCACTGAAGCTTTCTTT. Protein product: CASSFPGRSRMSTEAFF.

At least ten counts were recorded for this clonotype. This rearrangement joins TRBV6-1 to TRBJ1-2; 9 bases match TRBD1. V lost 5 bases, J lost 7 bases, and 5 bases stayed unmatched. Germline V CDR1 and CDR2: MNHNS, SASEGT. The CDR3 runs to 13 residues. The chain's CDR3 is CASSQQGAAGYTF. CDR3 DNA sequence: TGTGCCAGCAGTCAACAGGGGGCCGCTGGCTACACCTTC.

This clonotype was seen many times. The chain is built from TRBV12-3 or TRBV12-4 and TRBJ2-1; D possibly corresponds to TRBD2 (6 bases). V gave up 3 bases and J gave up 13 bases, with 16 bases separating them. The CDR3 totals 13 residues. The CDR3 reads CASSFGGELRQFF. In DNA form, the CDR3 reads TGTGCCAGCAGTTTTGGAGGGGAGCTTCGTCAGTTCTTC.

This clonotype was recorded at least ten times. The chain is built from TRBV18 and TRBJ2-1; D might be TRBD2 (5 bases). Trimming stripped 3 bases from V and 2 bases from J, with 14 bases between. From germline, CDR1 is KGHSH and CDR2 LQKENI. This CDR3 has 16 residues. The CDR3 DNA follows: TGTGCCAGCTCACCCCCGTCCGCGCGGGCCTACAATGAGCAGTTCTTC. Encoded protein: CASSPPSARAYNEQFF.

The chain couples TRBV28 to TRBJ2-5, with a tentative D call TRBD2 (5 bases). Germline V gives CDR1 MDHEN, CDR2 SYDVKM. V lost 8 bases and J 2 bases, leaving 12 bases between the germline ends. The CDR3 totals 13 residues. CDR3 in amino acids: CASRTGLQETQYF. CDR3 in DNA: TGTGCCAGCCGCACGGGGTTACAAGAGACCCAGTACTTC.

This clonotype was found a few times. The CDR3: CASSLGPVLGTDNQPQHF. CDR3 sequence (DNA): TGTGCCAGCAGCTTGGGGCCCGTGCTGGGGACGGACAATCAGCCCCAGCATTTT. The chain has TRBV5-6 and TRBJ1-5; tentative D call: TRBD1 (5 bases). The CDR3 sequence is 18 residues long. V was trimmed by 0 bases and J by 3 bases, leaving 19 bases between them. From germline, CDR1 is SGHDT and CDR2 YYEEEE.

The genes are TRBV6-5 and TRBJ1-5; D not resolved. V dropped 0 bases and J dropped 3 bases, with 3 bases sitting between them. Germline V lookup: CDR1 MNHEY, CDR2 SVGAGI. The length of the CDR3 is 13 residues. Written as DNA, the CDR3 is TGTGCCAGCAGTTACTCGACCAATCAGCCCCAGCATTTT. As protein: CASSYSTNQPQHF.

This clonotype was observed at least ten times. V is TRBV10-3 and J is TRBJ1-1, with a weak D call TRBD1 (5 bases). Germline CDR1 ENHRY, CDR2 SYGVKD. The CDR3 spans 13 residues. Trimming cost V 5 bases and J 5 bases, with 12 bases left between them. CDR3 DNA sequence: TGTGCCATCAGTAGCGGGGGTGGGACTGAAGCTTTCTTT. Translated: CAISSGGGTEAFF.